This entry lists 28 T cell receptor beta chains sequenced from one sample in a study of T cells in Graves' hyperthyroidism and ophthalmopathy. Amplification yielded TCR beta CDR3 regions, with RNA transcripts as the source. The HTBI primer set drove a first-round RT-PCR of the TCR CDR3. MiXCR, run by TCRdb on the multiplex PCR reads, gives a single entry per CDR3 protein. Of roughly 400,000 distinct CDR3 sequences listed, around 15% are singletons. What was sequenced was blood. All receptors derive from a man aged 45-60 years with Graves' ophthalmopathy.

This clonotype was observed a few times. V gene TRBV28 combines with J gene TRBJ1-3; possible D gene TRBD1, 5 bases. Germline V lookup: CDR1 MDHEN, CDR2 SYDVKM. The CDR3 sequence is 17 residues long. The V and J ends lost 0 bases and 3 bases respectively, with 15 bases between them. The CDR3 is CASSLWGVSSHGNTIYF. The CDR3 DNA is TGTGCCAGCAGTTTATGGGGGGTTTCGTCTCATGGAAACACCATATATTTT.

In this sample, this clonotype turned up a few times. The rearrangement uses TRBV19 and TRBJ2-1; D call uncertain. Germline V gene data show CDR1 as LNHDA and CDR2 as SQIVND (reference sequence). The V end lost 5 bases, the J end lost 1 base, and 12 bases lay between the germline ends. The CDR3 consists of 15 residues. Here the CDR3 DNA reads TGTGCCAGTAGTCAAATGAGTAGGTCCTACAATGAGCAGTTCTTC. The encoded protein is CASSQMSRSYNEQFF.

In this sample, this clonotype turned up many times. The CDR3: CASSLGDRYTDTQYF. DNA for the CDR3: TGTGCCAGCAGCTTAGGGGACAGGTACACAGATACGCAGTATTTT. The V gene is TRBV7-9, the J gene TRBJ2-3, with TRBD1 matching 8 bases. The germline CDR1 and CDR2 sequences are SEHNR and FQNEAQ (reference sequence). The ends lost 1 base at V and 2 bases at J; junction bases unmatched: 2. The CDR3 is 15 amino acids.

This clonotype has ten or more counts. The chain joins TRBV3-1 to TRBJ1-1; the D is unclear. Germline CDR1 is LGHDT and CDR2 is YNNKEL (reference sequence). Deletions cut 1 base from V and 6 bases from J, with 9 bases between. CDR3 length equals 13 residues. The CDR3 DNA sequence: TGTGCCAGCAGCCAAGGAAACAAAGCTGAAGCTTTCTTT. Protein sequence: CASSQGNKAEAFF.

This clonotype was seen repeatedly, ten times or more. The chain joins TRBV5-6 to TRBJ2-5; D may be TRBD2 (6 bases). The CDR3 totals 13 residues. Trimming shortened V by 6 bases and J by 4 bases, and 13 bases separated the two germline ends. The germline gives CDR1 SGHDT, CDR2 YYEEEE. This CDR3 is CASTMGEAETQYF. The CDR3 DNA reads TGTGCCAGCACCATGGGGGAGGCAGAGACCCAGTACTTC.

V gene TRBV5-1 combines with J gene TRBJ2-5; possibly TRBD1 or TRBD2 for D (5 bases each). CDR1 and CDR2 (germline): SGHRS, YFSETQ. With 3 bases removed from V and 5 bases from J, the gap between germline ends came to 14 bases. The CDR3 loop spans 14 amino acids. CDR3 in amino acids: CASSSGASGETQYF. CDR3 in DNA: TGCGCCAGCAGCTCCGGGGCGTCGGGGGAGACCCAGTACTTC.

This clonotype was seen a few times. V and J are TRBV15 and TRBJ2-5; D not certain. The CDR3 covers 12 residues. Germline V gene lookup returns CDR1 LNHNV and CDR2 YYDKDF (reference sequence). V lost 7 bases to trimming and J lost 5 bases, with 11 bases between them. Written as DNA, the CDR3 is TGTGCCACCACGTCAGGAGAGGAGACCCAGTACTTC. Translating gives CATTSGEETQYF.

At least ten counts were recorded for this clonotype. The CDR3 region has the DNA TGTGCCAGCACCGGGACTAGCGGGTTGGAGACCCAGTACTTC. Translation gives CASTGTSGLETQYF. The chain has TRBV18 and TRBJ2-5, with 12 bases identical to TRBD2. CDR3 length: 14 residues. Germline values: CDR1 KGHSH, CDR2 LQKENI. Trimming at V came to 8 bases and at J to 5 bases, leaving 6 bases not matched to a gene.

This clonotype showed up many times. J is TRBJ2-5 and V is TRBV20-1; D is perhaps TRBD1 (5 bases). This CDR3 comprises 13 residues. CDR1 DFQATT and CDR2 SNEGSKA come from the germline V gene (reference sequence). V was shortened by 3 bases and J by 8 bases, with 16 bases between the two germline ends. CDR3 loop: CSASRIGQGTQYF. The CDR3 nucleotides read TGCAGTGCTAGCCGTATCGGTCAGGGAACCCAGTACTTC.

This clonotype was counted only a few times. The chain uses TRBV29-1 and TRBJ2-6; TRBD2 agrees at 10 bases. V dropped 3 bases and J dropped 4; count of bases not matched to a gene: 12. Germline CDR1 SQVTM, CDR2 ANQGSEA. The CDR3 sequence is 18 residues long. The CDR3 region is CSVDISGRRGGGANVLTF. The CDR3 coding sequence is TGCAGCGTTGACATTAGCGGGAGGCGGGGTGGCGGGGCCAACGTCCTGACTTTC.

The chain is built from TRBV11-2 and TRBJ1-5; TRBD1 might be the D (5 bases). Trimming pared 5 bases from V and 4 bases from J, leaving 21 bases between. This CDR3 spans 17 amino acids. Germline CDR1 reads SGHAT; CDR2 reads FQNNGV. The CDR3, as DNA: TGTGCCAGCAGCCTTTACTACTCGGGACGGACTAATCAGCCCCAGCATTTT. Translation: CASSLYYSGRTNQPQHF.

This clonotype was seen at least ten times. The V call is TRBV28, the J call TRBJ2-3, with 8 bases matching TRBD1. The trim removed 2 bases at V and 5 bases at J, leaving 6 bases unmatched. The CDR3 extends over 15 amino acids. Germline V gene lookup returns CDR1 MDHEN and CDR2 SYDVKM. The CDR3 protein is CASSLGSGGIDTQYF. CDR3 nucleotide sequence: TGTGCCAGCAGTTTAGGGTCAGGGGGCATAGATACGCAGTATTTT.

This clonotype showed up many times. The chain has TRBV18 and TRBJ2-7, with D uncertain. The CDR3 has 14 amino acids. The germline CDR1 and CDR2 sequences are KGHSH and LQKENI. The germline V and J ends were trimmed by 6 bases and 6 bases, with 18 bases remaining between them. Here the CDR3 DNA reads TGTGCCAGCTCGGTGAGGTCTACCCATTCCGAGCAGTACTTC. Amino acids: CASSVRSTHSEQYF. Using reference TRBV18 and TRBJ2-7 for the parts outside the CDR3, the full variable domain is NAGVMQNPRHLVRRRGQEARLRCSPMKGHSHVYWYRQLPEEGLKFMVYLQKENIIDESGMPKERFSAEFPKEGPSILRIQQVVRGDSAAYFCASSVRSTHSEQYFGPGTRLTVT.

This chain links TRBV27 with TRBJ1-2; D is unresolved. From germline, CDR1 is MNHEY and CDR2 SMNVEV (reference sequence). V lost 3 bases and J lost 6, with 11 bases in between. The CDR3 has 13 residues. Here the CDR3 DNA reads TGTGCCAGCAGTTTGATAGGGATGGATGGCTACACCTTC. Its translation is CASSLIGMDGYTF.

About this clonotype itself: A much larger clone lies a single base off, so this may be a read error. This chain uses TRBV7-9 with TRBJ2-2; D gene ambiguous. The CDR3 spans 14 residues. Germline CDR1 SEHNR, CDR2 FQNEAQ (reference sequence). Deletions cut 7 bases from V and 1 base from J, with 10 bases between. The CDR3 region is CASTVTRNTGELFF. CDR3 DNA: TGTGCCAGCACAGTGACAAGGAACACCGGGGAGCTGTTTTTT.

This clonotype was counted many times. This rearrangement joins TRBV6-2 or TRBV6-3 to TRBJ2-7; D is possibly TRBD1 (5 bases). The CDR3 runs 15 residues. In germline, CDR1 is MNHEY, CDR2 SVGEGT. V was shortened by 0 bases and J by 1 base, with 10 bases between the two germline ends. DNA for the CDR3: TGTGCCAGCAGTTACTCGAAGGCAGGGTCCTACGAGCAGTACTTC. Protein product: CASSYSKAGSYEQYF.

Ten or more counts support this clonotype. The genes are TRBV20-1 and TRBJ2-7, with D possibly TRBD1 on 5 matching bases. The CDR3 consists of 14 residues. Germline V lookup: CDR1 DFQATT, CDR2 SNEGSKA (reference sequence). Trimming took 6 bases from V and 1 from J, leaving 16 bases between them. CDR3 region: CSADHPTGSYEQYF. In nucleotides, the CDR3 is TGCAGTGCAGATCACCCCACAGGTTCCTACGAGCAGTACTTC.

There are many counts of this clonotype. The CDR3 nucleotides are TGCAGTGCTAGAGACCAGGGGGCGGTGTCCTACGAGCAGTACTTC. Protein sequence: CSARDQGAVSYEQYF. This rearrangement joins TRBV20-1 to TRBJ2-7; 8 bases map to TRBD1. The V gene end was trimmed by 0 bases and the J gene end by 1 base; junction bases not matched to a gene: 5. The CDR3 runs to 15 residues. Germline V lookup: CDR1 DFQATT, CDR2 SNEGSKA (reference sequence).

This clonotype was counted ten times or more. V gene TRBV18 combines with J gene TRBJ1-1, with D possibly matching TRBD1 (5 bases). The V gene's germline CDR1 is KGHSH and CDR2 LQKENI. The CDR3 runs to 13 residues. Trimming stripped 3 bases from V and 6 bases from J, with 11 bases between. CDR3 sequence: CASSPEEGSEAFF. DNA for the CDR3: TGTGCCAGCTCACCGGAAGAGGGGTCTGAAGCTTTCTTT.

This clonotype was recorded a few times. This chain uses TRBV3-1 with TRBJ1-2; a weak D match, TRBD1 (5 bases). Trimming cost V 5 bases and J 4 bases, with 14 bases left between them. Germline V gene data show CDR1 as LGHDT and CDR2 as YNNKEL (reference sequence). The CDR3 length is 14 residues. The CDR3 loop is CASSSRGTAYGYTF. CDR3 nucleotides: TGTGCCAGCAGCTCCCGGGGGACTGCCTATGGCTACACCTTC.

The table lists this clonotype with a few counts. The chain recombines TRBV7-9 with TRBJ1-1, with D possibly matching TRBD1 (5 bases). This CDR3 has 16 residues. Trimming removed 4 bases from V and 2 bases from J, with 17 bases in between. CDR1 and CDR2 (germline): SEHNR, FQNEAQ (reference sequence). The CDR3 reads CASSSKGQGQNTEAFF. DNA of the CDR3: TGTGCCAGCAGCTCCAAGGGGCAGGGCCAAAACACTGAAGCTTTCTTT.

This clonotype was counted only a few times. The rearrangement uses TRBV4-2 and TRBJ2-7; TRBD1 might be the D (7 bases). From germline, CDR1 is LGHNA and CDR2 YNFKEQ. The CDR3 has 16 amino acids. The ends were cut back, 0 bases at V and 2 bases at J, with 14 bases in the middle. CDR3 region: CASSQETGTVTYEQYF. The CDR3 bases are TGTGCCAGCAGCCAAGAGACAGGGACTGTAACCTACGAGCAGTACTTC.

In its sample, this clonotype was seen a few times. This chain joins TRBV10-2 and TRBJ2-1, with 11 bases identical to TRBD2. Germline CDR1 WSHSY, CDR2 SAAADI. Trimming cost V 6 bases and J 4 bases; bases outside gene matches: 5. The CDR3 has 15 residues. The CDR3: CASRKGLAAYNEQFF. In DNA form, the CDR3 reads TGCGCCAGCAGAAAGGGACTAGCGGCGTACAATGAGCAGTTCTTC.

This clonotype came up a few times. The chain recombines TRBV5-1 with TRBJ2-2; maybe TRBD1 (5 bases). With 0 bases removed from V and 1 base from J, the gap between germline ends came to 7 bases. This CDR3 has 15 amino acids. Germline V gene data show CDR1 as SGHRS and CDR2 as YFSETQ. CDR3 in DNA: TGCGCCAGCAGCTTGGAGGGGAAGAACACCGGGGAGCTGTTTTTT. Its protein product is CASSLEGKNTGELFF.

The chain employs TRBV27 and TRBJ2-3; TRBD2 aligns across 7 bases. The CDR3 loop spans 21 amino acids. Germline loops: CDR1 MNHEY, CDR2 SMNVEV (reference sequence). The junction had 18 bases not matched to a gene; V was cut back by 0 bases and J by 0 bases. CDR3 residues: CASSLSIGVLGGLRSTDTQYF. The CDR3 region has the DNA TGTGCCAGCAGTTTATCGATAGGGGTTTTGGGGGGACTACGTAGCACAGATACGCAGTATTTT.

This clonotype was counted only a few times. V is TRBV25-1 and J is TRBJ2-1, with a tentative D call TRBD1 (6 bases). The CDR3 spans 14 residues. V was shortened by 6 bases and J by 7 bases, with 16 bases between the two germline ends. Per the germline V gene, CDR1 is MGHDK and CDR2 is SYGVNS. The CDR3 region has the DNA TGTGCCAGCAGCCCCCAGGACAGATTTAATGAGCAGTTCTTC. This gives the protein CASSPQDRFNEQFF. Variable domain in full (rest from reference TRBV25-1 and TRBJ2-1): EADIYQTPRYLVIGTGKKITLECSQTMGHDKMYWYQQDPGMELHLIHYSYGVNSTEKGDLSSESTVSRIRTEHFPLTLESARPSHTSQYLCASSPQDRFNEQFFGPGTRLTVL.

This clonotype was counted at least ten times. The CDR3 DNA reads as TGCAGTGCGGGGGGCGGATGGCAGAACACCGGGGAGCTGTTTTTT. Its protein product is CSAGGGWQNTGELFF. This chain connects TRBV20-1 to TRBJ2-2, with D tentatively TRBD1 or TRBD2 (6 bases each). Trimming left V 6 bases short and J 1 base short, with 15 bases between. The CDR3 is 15 residues long. Germline V gene sequence: CDR1 DFQATT, CDR2 SNEGSKA (reference sequence).

This clonotype has at least ten counts. The chain employs TRBV18 and TRBJ2-1, with 9 nucleotides matching TRBD2. The ends lost 6 bases at V and 10 bases at J; junction bases unmatched: 16. CDR1 KGHSH and CDR2 LQKENI come from the germline V gene. This CDR3 region has 16 residues. The CDR3 region is CASSPTQGLAPQEQFF. The CDR3 DNA sequence: TGTGCCAGCTCCCCCACCCAGGGACTAGCCCCCCAGGAGCAGTTCTTC.